This T cell receptor beta chain was obtained from a study of neoadjuvant anti-PD-1 for oral cavity cancer. Study details: Nivolumab at 3 mg/kg was mostly given biweekly, three to four doses, pre-surgery. Non-progressing patients received a fourth nivolumab dose near day 43, then surgery on days 50-56.

Germline V CDR1 and CDR2: SGHTA, FQGNSA. This CDR3 region has 16 residues. J was trimmed by 4 bases and V by 1 base; bases with no gene match: 6. Blood libraries mostly used roughly 0.5 ug genomic DNA, six replicates each. Sequencing used immunoSEQ multiplex PCR; TCRdb keeps in-frame clones, though not all of them. The table has around 70,000 clones, around 84% seen once. Time point indicated: after neoadjuvant nivolumab, at surgical resection. This rearrangement joins TRBV7-2 to TRBJ2-2; TRBD2 aligns across 7 bases. The sample was PBMCs, taken after nivolumab (anti-PD-1) treatment. This TCR came from a person aged 35 to 85 with oral cavity squamous cell carcinoma. The CDR3 nucleotides read TGTGCCAGCAGCTTAGTGGGCGGGAGCGGCACCGGGGAGCTGTTTTTT. It yields the protein CASSLVGGSGTGELFF.